The following is a T cell receptor (beta chain) sequence with its context. The target antigen is unknown. V lost 8 bases and J 6 bases, leaving 20 bases between the germline ends. Germline V gene sequence: CDR1 GTSNPN, CDR2 SVGIG (reference sequence). This CDR3 region has 14 residues. This entry comes from a study of siplizumab effects on memory and regulatory T cells. Findings and limits, study-wide: Naive or memory phenotype assignment was not possible for roughly 75-96% of proliferating CD4+ or CD8+ clones. Alloreactive sequences tracing back to unstimulated CD4+ memory cells were significantly reduced by siplizumab. Mappable CD4+ clones that were alloreactive averaged 68.8% Treg-derived with siplizumab versus around 27% in controls. Naive T cells were seemingly more diverse than memory cells, and major contributions to the alloresponse seemed to be made by them.

Assay: immunoSEQ multiplex PCR; the TCRdb copy retains only in-frame clones and omits some. The sample records around 100,000 clones, about nine tenths being singletons. V is TRBV30 and J is TRBJ2-4, with D possibly being TRBD2 (6 bases). The TCR was taken from a human donor in good health. Sequenced input: CD4+ T cells sorted from blood. The CDR3 protein is CARTPPGTLNIQYF. CDR3 nucleotide sequence: TGTGCCCGGACCCCCCCCGGGACTTTAAACATTCAGTACTTC.